Listed below are T cell receptor beta chains from one sample, sequenced in a study of vaccination and CD4 T cells after COVID-19. Their antigen targets remain unknown. MiXCR was run by TCRdb on the PCR reads, yielding one entry per CDR3 protein. The table lists roughly 17,000 distinct CDR3 sequences, 43% of them singletons. Source: CD4+ T cells from blood, cultured in vitro, taken before SARS-CoV-2 vaccination. The receptors shown here come from a human donor who had recovered from COVID-19. The CDR3 runs from the conserved cysteine through the conserved F or W. Some rows have no size entry. The others give once, few or many, or a class for an expanded clone.

>TRBV6-1|TRBJ1-2|few
CASSSGEVHGYTF
>TRBV6-1|TRBJ1-6|-
CASSEYQQQNNSPLHF
>TRBV28|TRBJ2-2|-
CASSLEPRTGELFF
>TRBV12-3/TRBV12-4|TRBJ1-6|-
CASTSRGYNSPLHF
>TRBV27|TRBJ2-2|-
CASSSRWDNSPGELFF
>TRBV24-1|TRBJ1-1|-
CATSETGNTEAFF
>TRBV7-9|TRBJ1-2|-
CASSSDIRANYGYTF
>TRBV7-2|TRBJ2-2|-
CASSRLGQGRNTGELFF
>TRBV10-3|TRBJ2-5|few
CAISRGGAPGVETQYF
>TRBV19|TRBJ1-5|-
CASSADLGEQPQHF
>TRBV7-9|TRBJ1-1|-
CASSFGQGVTEAFF
>TRBV20-1|TRBJ1-2|-
CSTRETGPRYTF
>TRBV12-3/TRBV12-4|TRBJ1-5|few
CASSWGGRQPQHF
>TRBV19|TRBJ1-2|-
CASSRETNYGYTF
>TRBV6-1|TRBJ1-2|-
CASSLRQIGYGYTF
>TRBV5-1|TRBJ2-7|once
CASSLAMRNEQYF
>TRBV7-9|TRBJ1-2|-
CASSAVASLGGYTF
>TRBV19|TRBJ1-2|few
CASTRGGYYGYTF
>TRBV9|TRBJ2-7|-
CASSVGGDSSYEQYF
>TRBV6-4|TRBJ1-5|-
CASSAPDKQSHQPQHF
>TRBV6-2/TRBV6-3|TRBJ2-3|-
CASCWPGGVKDTQYF
>TRBV5-4|TRBJ2-5|-
CVSTPGDRGLETQYF
>TRBV10-2|TRBJ1-5|-
CASSENRRNQPQHF
>TRBV20-1|TRBJ2-3|-
CSVSGVTTDTQYF
>TRBV28|TRBJ1-5|-
CASSSPDRERKPQHF
>TRBV4-3|TRBJ1-4|-
CASSQGTGGVGEKLFF
>TRBV6-2/TRBV6-3|TRBJ2-2|-
CASSSSTRTGELFF
>TRBV2|TRBJ1-2|few
CASRDGTANYGYTF
>TRBV19|TRBJ2-3|-
CASSGADTQYF
>TRBV6-5|TRBJ1-1|few
CASSYTAGTGGTEAFF
>TRBV11-3|TRBJ2-7|-
CASSLGTRSSYEQYF
>TRBV4-1|TRBJ1-4|-
CASSQETADSSKLFF
>TRBV7-9|TRBJ1-5|-
CASSSAASNQPQHF
>TRBV20-1|TRBJ1-2|few
CSARGSQGYGYTF
>TRBV6-2/TRBV6-3|TRBJ1-3|once
CASSPSRSGNTIYF
>TRBV6-1|TRBJ2-7|-
CASSPRTSPDEQYF
>TRBV5-5|TRBJ2-5|-
CASSLDSTSGSPQYF
>TRBV21-1|TRBJ1-2|few
CASSKALWGRGRYGYTF
>TRBV10-3|TRBJ2-2|-
CAIYAGAGELFF
>TRBV6-5|TRBJ1-2|-
CASSYDGQIKEGDNYGYTF
>TRBV18|TRBJ2-1|-
CASSSGDEQFF
>TRBV5-3|TRBJ2-5|-
CASGQDQGSGGRETQYF
>TRBV7-2|TRBJ2-7|-
CASSSGELYGEQYF
>TRBV11-3|TRBJ2-7|-
CASSFPGPLSYEQYF
>TRBV7-2|TRBJ2-3|few
CASSSSSGGTDTQYF
>TRBV20-1|TRBJ1-1|-
CSARQGSRNTEAFF
>TRBV28|TRBJ1-5|-
CASSLFGRGNQPQHF
>TRBV10-3|TRBJ1-2|few
CAISEPGLTNYGYTF
>TRBV30|TRBJ2-1|-
CAWGSGGSYNEQFF
>TRBV19|TRBJ2-5|-
CASRPRRGGGGETQYF
>TRBV6-1|TRBJ2-7|-
CASRTLSGRETTYEQYF
>TRBV10-3|TRBJ1-5|-
CAISTTWEQPQHF
>TRBV5-4|TRBJ2-1|once
CASSFGQILSSYNEQFF
>TRBV7-2|TRBJ1-2|-
CASSLGHLEPYGYTF
>TRBV7-2|TRBJ1-2|few
CASSPRTGGDYGYTF